Sequencing of this T cell receptor beta chain was carried out in a study of CD8+ T cells in alopecia areata (dated by TCRdb to between 2018 and 2020). Study-level background: Treated patients were enrolled in an open-label pilot trial of oral tofacitinib at 5 to 10 mg twice daily for moderate-to-severe alopecia areata. Patients stayed on tofacitinib for 6 to 18 months and then had 6 months of follow-up off drug so that delayed response and recurrence could be assessed. The SALT score, which quantifies the percentage of affected scalp surface area, was used to measure disease severity in treated patients. To study T cell clonal expansion in alopecia areata, the researchers applied high-throughput TCRbeta sequencing to both the C3H/HeJ mouse model and human patients. Scalp tissue and sorted CD4+ and CD8+ peripheral blood T cells from patchy and totalis/universalis alopecia areata patients and from healthy controls were covered by human TCRbeta sequencing. Biopsies were taken from tofacitinib-treated patients at baseline and at 4 and 24 weeks of treatment, and a later scalp biopsy was taken in several of the tofacitinib-treated patients. Clonality in the scalp was compared among normal scalp (n=4), patchy alopecia areata scalp (n=8), and alopecia totalis/universalis scalp (n=8). RNA came from the PAXgene miRNA kit for fixed scalp, the miRNeasy kit for PBMCs, and the RNeasy kit for mouse skin. TCRbeta CDR3 regions were amplified by immunoSEQ multiplex PCR with 35 Vbeta forward and 13 Jbeta reverse primers. General conclusions and limits of the study: Tofacitinib significantly decreased scalp clonality and the number of expanded CD8+ clones among the top 100 scalp clones. Resident alphabeta T cells in normal human skin are also sequenced, complicating scalp TCR repertoire analysis, unlike mouse skin dominated by gammadelta T cells. During tofacitinib treatment, many expanded lesional clones remained in scalp and blood, and this persistence may partly explain relapse after treatment is stopped. TCR sequences shared between patients were less clear than in mice, possibly partly because of HLA diversity in the patient population. Lesional scalp, especially in alopecia totalis/universalis, showed higher clonality and more expanded CD8+ clones than normal scalp, suggesting antigenic drive. Because the treated cohort was small and included a single nonresponder, larger studies are needed to assess links between baseline CD8+ expansion and response.

As regards this clone: What this receptor recognizes is not known. No much larger clone exists at a distance of one base, and base qualities are not known.

The CDR3, cysteine through phenylalanine, is 15 amino acids long. The kept DNA is CDR3 alone, 45 bases in frame from the first base. A distance of 15 bases separates the germline ends of V and J, which lose 0 bases and 7 bases respectively. CDR1 and CDR2 (LNHNV, YYDKDF) derive from the germline V gene (reference sequence). Receptor amplification or capture employed the immunoSEQ multiplex PCR assay. RNA was extracted from all samples and reverse transcribed into cDNA, which served as template for TCR sequencing. First-strand cDNA was synthesized using SuperScript III with a 2:1 mix of oligo-dT and random hexamers. A synthetic immune receptor repertoire was used to measure amplification bias, and any remaining bias was corrected computationally. Regarding the original processing steps: Raw reads were preprocessed to remove errors, and CDR3 was defined by IMGT conventions from the conserved cysteine to phenylalanine. To get clonality, Shannon entropy was normalized by log2 of the number of productive unique TCRs and the result was subtracted from 1. Whether each scalp clone was CD4 or CD8 was inferred by checking scalp TCRbeta sequences against the CD4 and CD8 repertoires from sorted blood. The table was pulled from immuneACCESS by TCRdb, which kept in-frame rearrangements only. Such tables lose some clones; where checked, under half of the loss comes from unresolved V genes, and the rest has no known cause. The V and J calls and clone size come from that table; D and trimming were worked out from the DNA. The sample table holds about 180,000 clones, of which approximately 50% were seen once. The ten largest clonotypes hold about a tenth of the sample.

The treatment or condition label for this specimen denotes: oral pan-JAK inhibitor, 5-10 mg twice daily. Lesional scalp punch biopsies and peripheral blood were collected from alopecia areata patients. After PBMCs were isolated by density centrifugation and stained for CD3, CD4 and CD8, a FACSAria was used to sort CD4+ and CD8+ T cells. The sequence came from a human donor with alopecia areata. The sequencing used CD8+ T cells sorted from blood, collected between weeks 51 and 52, from a patient treated with tofacitinib. The chain was built from TRBV15 and TRBJ2-5; no D gene can be assigned with confidence. The CDR3 corresponds to CATSRDEEVPGTQYF. DNA sequence: TGTGCCACCAGCAGAGATGAGGAAGTCCCAGGGACCCAGTACTTC. The variable domain in full, with residues beyond the CDR3 obtained from the reference TRBV15 and TRBJ2-5 genes, is DAMVIQNPRYQVTQFGKPVTLSCSQTLNHNVMYWYQQKSSQAPKLLFHYYDKDFNNEADTPDNFQSRRPNTSFCFLDIRSPGLGDTAMYLCATSRDEEVPGTQYFGPGTRLLVL.